This T cell receptor (beta chain) was captured in a study of cytomegalovirus exposure and HLA in healthy donors. This clone was counted a few times. Germline loops: CDR1 SNHLY, CDR2 FYNNEI. Trimming stripped 6 bases from V and 5 bases from J, with 16 bases between. The CDR3 runs 14 residues. It was with 60 Vbeta and 13 Jbeta primers that the PCR ran. Sequencing used immunoSEQ multiplex PCR; TCRdb keeps in-frame clones, though not all of them. The repertoire holds 68,000 or so clones, with approximately 78% as singletons. What was sequenced was PBMCs. The V and J genes are TRBV2 and TRBJ1-1; D is possibly TRBD1 (6 bases). The TCR originated in a human donor in good health. CDR3: CASSQQGSVTEAFF. The CDR3 DNA is TGTGCCAGCAGCCAACAGGGTAGTGTAACTGAAGCTTTCTTT.